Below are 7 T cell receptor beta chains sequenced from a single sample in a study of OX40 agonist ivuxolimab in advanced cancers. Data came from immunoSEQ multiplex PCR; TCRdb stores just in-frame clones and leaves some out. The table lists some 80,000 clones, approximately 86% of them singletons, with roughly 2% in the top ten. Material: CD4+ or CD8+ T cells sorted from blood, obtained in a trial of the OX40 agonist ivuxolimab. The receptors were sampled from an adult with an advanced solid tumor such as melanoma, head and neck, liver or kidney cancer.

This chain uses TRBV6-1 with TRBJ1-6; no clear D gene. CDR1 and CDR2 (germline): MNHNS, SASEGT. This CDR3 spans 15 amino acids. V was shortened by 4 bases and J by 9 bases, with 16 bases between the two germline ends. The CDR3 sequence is CASSGTDPAFSPLHF. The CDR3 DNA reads TGTGCCAGCAGTGGAACCGACCCAGCGTTTTCACCCCTCCACTTT.

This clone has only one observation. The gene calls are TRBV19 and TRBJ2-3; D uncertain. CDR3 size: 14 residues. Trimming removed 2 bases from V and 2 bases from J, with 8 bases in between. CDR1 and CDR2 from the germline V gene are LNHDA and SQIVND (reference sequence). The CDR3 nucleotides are TGTGCCAGTAGTATAATAGGGATCACAGATACGCAGTATTTT. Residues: CASSIIGITDTQYF.

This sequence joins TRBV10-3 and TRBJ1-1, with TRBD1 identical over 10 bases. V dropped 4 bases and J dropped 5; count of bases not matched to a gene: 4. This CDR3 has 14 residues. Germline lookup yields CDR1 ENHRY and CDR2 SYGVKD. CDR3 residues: CAISGDRGITEAFF. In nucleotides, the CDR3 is TGTGCCATCAGTGGGGACAGGGGTATAACTGAAGCTTTCTTT.

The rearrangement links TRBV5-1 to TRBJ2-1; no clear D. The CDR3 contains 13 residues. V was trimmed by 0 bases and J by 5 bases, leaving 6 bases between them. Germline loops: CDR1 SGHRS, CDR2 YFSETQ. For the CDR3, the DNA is TGCGCCAGCAGCTTGGGGTTTGACAATGAGCAGTTCTTC. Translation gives CASSLGFDNEQFF. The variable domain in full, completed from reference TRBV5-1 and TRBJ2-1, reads KAGVTQTPRYLIKTRGQQVTLSCSPISGHRSVSWYQQTPGQGLQFLFEYFSETQRNKGNFPGRFSGRQFSNSRSEMNVSTLELGDSALYLCASSLGFDNEQFFGPGTRLTVL.

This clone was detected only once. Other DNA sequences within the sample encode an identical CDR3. Here the CDR3 DNA reads TGTGCCAGCAGCCCACAATCAGGGGAGACCCAGTACTTC. This gives the protein CASSPQSGETQYF. This chain links TRBV11-3 with TRBJ2-5; the D gene is possibly TRBD1 (5 bases). V was cut by 5 bases and J by 5 bases, with 12 bases left in between. Per the germline V gene, CDR1 is SGHNT and CDR2 is YENEEA. The CDR3 runs 13 residues.

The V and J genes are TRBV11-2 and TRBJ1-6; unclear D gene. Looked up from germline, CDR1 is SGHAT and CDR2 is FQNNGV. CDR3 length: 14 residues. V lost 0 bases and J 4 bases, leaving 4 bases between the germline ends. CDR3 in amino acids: CASSLEKYNSPLHF. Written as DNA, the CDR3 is TGTGCCAGCAGCTTAGAGAAGTATAATTCACCCCTCCACTTT.

CDR3 in amino acids: CAWSVGGSVDTQYF. CDR3 sequence (DNA): TGTGCCTGGAGTGTAGGTGGGAGCGTAGATACGCAGTATTTT. The V and J genes are TRBV30 and TRBJ2-3, with D tentatively TRBD2 (5 bases). Per the germline V gene, CDR1 is GTSNPN and CDR2 is SVGIG (reference sequence). This CDR3 spans 14 amino acids. With 0 bases removed from V and 5 bases from J, the gap between germline ends came to 12 bases.